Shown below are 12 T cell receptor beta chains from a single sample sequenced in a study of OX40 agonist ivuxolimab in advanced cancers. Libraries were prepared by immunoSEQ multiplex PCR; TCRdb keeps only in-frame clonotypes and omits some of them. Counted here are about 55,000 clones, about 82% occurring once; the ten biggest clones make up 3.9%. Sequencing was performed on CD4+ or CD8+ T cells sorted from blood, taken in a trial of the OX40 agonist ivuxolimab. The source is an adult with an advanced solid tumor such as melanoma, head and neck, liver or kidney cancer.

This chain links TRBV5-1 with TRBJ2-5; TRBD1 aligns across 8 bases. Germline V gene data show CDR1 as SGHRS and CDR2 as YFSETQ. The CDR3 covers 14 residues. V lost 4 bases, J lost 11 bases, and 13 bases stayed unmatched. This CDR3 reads CASSPTGQDLGQYF. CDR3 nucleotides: TGCGCCAGCAGCCCCACGGGACAGGACCTCGGGCAGTACTTC.

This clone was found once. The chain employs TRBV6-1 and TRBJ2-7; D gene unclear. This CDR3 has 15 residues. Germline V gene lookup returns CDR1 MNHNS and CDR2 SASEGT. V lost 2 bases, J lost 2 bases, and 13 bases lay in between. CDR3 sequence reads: CASSEMTLIPYEQYF. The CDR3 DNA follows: TGTGCCAGCAGTGAAATGACTTTAATACCCTACGAGCAGTACTTC.

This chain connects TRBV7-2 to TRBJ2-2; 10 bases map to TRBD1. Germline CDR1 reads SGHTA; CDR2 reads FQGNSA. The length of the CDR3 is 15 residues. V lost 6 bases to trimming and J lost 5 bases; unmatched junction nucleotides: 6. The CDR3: CASSRDRGGTGELFF. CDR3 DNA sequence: TGTGCCAGCAGTCGGGACAGGGGAGGGACCGGGGAGCTGTTTTTT.

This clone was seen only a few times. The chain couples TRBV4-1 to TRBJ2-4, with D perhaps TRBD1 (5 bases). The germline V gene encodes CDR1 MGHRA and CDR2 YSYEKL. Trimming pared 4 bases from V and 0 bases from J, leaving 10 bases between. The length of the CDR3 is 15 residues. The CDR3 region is CASSLTDLAKNIQYF. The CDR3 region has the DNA TGCGCCAGCAGCCTGACAGACTTAGCCAAAAACATTCAGTACTTC.

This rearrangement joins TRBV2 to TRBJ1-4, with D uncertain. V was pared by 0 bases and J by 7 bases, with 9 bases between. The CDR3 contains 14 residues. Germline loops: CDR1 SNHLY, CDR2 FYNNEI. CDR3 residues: CASSEAPGGEKLFF. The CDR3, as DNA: TGTGCCAGCAGTGAAGCCCCGGGAGGTGAAAAACTGTTTTTT.

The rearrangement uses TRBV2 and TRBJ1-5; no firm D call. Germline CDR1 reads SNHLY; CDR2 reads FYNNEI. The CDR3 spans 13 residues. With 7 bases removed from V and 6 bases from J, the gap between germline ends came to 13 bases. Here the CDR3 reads CASTKGSVQPQHF. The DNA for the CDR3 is TGTGCCAGCACAAAGGGTTCGGTTCAGCCCCAGCATTTT. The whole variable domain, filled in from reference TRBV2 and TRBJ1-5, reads EPEVTQTPSHQVTQMGQEVILRCVPISNHLYFYWYRQILGQKVEFLVSFYNNEISEKSEIFDDQFSVERPDGSNFTLKIRSTKLEDSAMYFCASTKGSVQPQHFGDGTRLSIL.

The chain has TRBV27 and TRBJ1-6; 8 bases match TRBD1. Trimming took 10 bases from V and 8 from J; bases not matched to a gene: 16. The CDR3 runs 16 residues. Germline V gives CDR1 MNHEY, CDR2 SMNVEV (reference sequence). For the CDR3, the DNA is TGTGCCACCAAAAATACCGGGACAGGTGGAGATTCACCCCTCCACTTT. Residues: CATKNTGTGGDSPLHF.

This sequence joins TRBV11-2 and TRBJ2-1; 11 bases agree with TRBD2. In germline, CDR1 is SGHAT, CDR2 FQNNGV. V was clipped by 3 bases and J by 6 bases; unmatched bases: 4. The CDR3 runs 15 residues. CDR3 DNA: TGTGCCAGCAGCTTTACTAGCGGGAGAGGCAATGAGCAGTTCTTC. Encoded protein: CASSFTSGRGNEQFF.

CDR3 coding DNA: TGTGCCAGCAGCTTGAGGACAGGGGGTGGTAGTGAGCAGTTCTTC. Translation gives CASSLRTGGGSEQFF. This chain connects TRBV5-6 to TRBJ2-1, with 10 bases matching TRBD1. Losses at the gene ends were 1 base for V and 9 bases for J; bases not matched to a gene: 7. CDR1 SGHDT and CDR2 YYEEEE come from the germline V gene. The CDR3 spans 15 residues.

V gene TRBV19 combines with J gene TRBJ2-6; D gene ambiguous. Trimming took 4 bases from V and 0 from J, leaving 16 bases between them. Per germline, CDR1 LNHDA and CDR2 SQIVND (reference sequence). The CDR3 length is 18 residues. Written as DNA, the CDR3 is TGTGCCAGTAGTACAATGACGCTATCCACCTCTGGGGCCAACGTCCTGACTTTC. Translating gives CASSTMTLSTSGANVLTF.

The CDR3 sequence is CASSWVQGVEDEKLFF. The CDR3 nucleotides read TGCGCCAGCAGCTGGGTGCAGGGGGTCGAGGATGAAAAACTGTTTTTT. V and J are TRBV5-1 and TRBJ1-4; 7 nucleotides match TRBD1. After removal of 3 bases from V and 6 bases from J, the junction contained 11 bases not matched to a gene. Germline CDR1 and CDR2: SGHRS and YFSETQ. The CDR3 consists of 16 residues.

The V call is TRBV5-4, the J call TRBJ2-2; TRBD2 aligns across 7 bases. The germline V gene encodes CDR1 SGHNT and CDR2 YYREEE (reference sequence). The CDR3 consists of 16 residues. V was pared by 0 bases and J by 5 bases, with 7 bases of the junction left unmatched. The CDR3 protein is CASSLAEKAGTGELFF. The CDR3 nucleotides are TGTGCCAGCAGCTTGGCCGAGAAAGCGGGGACCGGGGAGCTGTTTTTT.